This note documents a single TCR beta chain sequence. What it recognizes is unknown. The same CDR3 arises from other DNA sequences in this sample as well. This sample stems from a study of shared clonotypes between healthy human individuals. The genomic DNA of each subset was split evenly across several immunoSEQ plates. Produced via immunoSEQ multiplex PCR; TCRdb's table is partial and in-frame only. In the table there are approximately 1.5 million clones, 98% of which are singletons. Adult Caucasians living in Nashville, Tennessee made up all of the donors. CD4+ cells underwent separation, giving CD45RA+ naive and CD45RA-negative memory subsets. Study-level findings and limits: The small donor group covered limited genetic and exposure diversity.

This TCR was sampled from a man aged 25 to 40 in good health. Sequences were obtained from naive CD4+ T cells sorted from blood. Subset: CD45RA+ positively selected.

CDR3 amino acids: CASSDRGYGYTF. The CDR3, as DNA: TGTGCCAGCAGCGACAGGGGGTATGGCTACACCTTC. V and J are TRBV6-5 and TRBJ1-2; TRBD1 agrees at 9 bases. This CDR3 spans 12 amino acids. Per germline, CDR1 MNHEY and CDR2 SVGAGI. V was clipped by 6 bases and J by 5 bases; unmatched bases: 1.